This T cell receptor (beta chain) was sequenced during a study of cytomegalovirus exposure and HLA in healthy donors. CDR3 length equals 11 residues. Trimming removed 0 bases from V and 14 bases from J, with 10 bases in between. In germline, CDR1 is SGHAT, CDR2 FQNNGV. Primers for the PCR totalled 60 Vbeta and 13 Jbeta. Here immunoSEQ multiplex PCR was the method, and the copy in TCRdb shows in-frame clones only, minus some. The sample has some 120,000 clones, roughly 80% seen once. Sequenced sample: PBMCs. This receptor was taken from a man aged 30-40 years in good health and CMV-seropositive. The chain recombines TRBV11-2 with TRBJ1-2; D gene unclear. CDR3 amino acids: CASSLDLTGTF. CDR3 sequence (DNA): TGTGCCAGCAGCTTAGATCTGACTGGAACCTTC.